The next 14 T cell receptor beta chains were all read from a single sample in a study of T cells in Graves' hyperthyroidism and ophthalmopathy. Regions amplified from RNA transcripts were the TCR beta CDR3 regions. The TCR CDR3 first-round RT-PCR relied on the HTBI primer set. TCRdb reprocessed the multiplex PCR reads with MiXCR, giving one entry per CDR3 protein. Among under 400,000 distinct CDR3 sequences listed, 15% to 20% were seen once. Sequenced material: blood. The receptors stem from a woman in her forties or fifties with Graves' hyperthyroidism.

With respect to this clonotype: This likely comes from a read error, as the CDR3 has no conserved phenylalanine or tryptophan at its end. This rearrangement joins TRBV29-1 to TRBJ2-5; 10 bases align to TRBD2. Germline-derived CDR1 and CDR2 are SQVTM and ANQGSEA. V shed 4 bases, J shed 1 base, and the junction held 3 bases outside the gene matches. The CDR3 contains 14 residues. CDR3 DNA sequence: TGCAGCGTTGGTCCTAGCGGGAGCCAAGAGACCCAGTACCTC. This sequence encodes CSVGPSGSQETQYL.

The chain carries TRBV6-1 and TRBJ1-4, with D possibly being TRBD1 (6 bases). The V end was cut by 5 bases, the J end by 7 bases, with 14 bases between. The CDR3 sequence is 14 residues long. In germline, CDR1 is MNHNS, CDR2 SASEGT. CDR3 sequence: CASSYEGGAEKLFF. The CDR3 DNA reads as TGTGCCAGCAGTTACGAGGGGGGGGCTGAAAAACTGTTTTTT.

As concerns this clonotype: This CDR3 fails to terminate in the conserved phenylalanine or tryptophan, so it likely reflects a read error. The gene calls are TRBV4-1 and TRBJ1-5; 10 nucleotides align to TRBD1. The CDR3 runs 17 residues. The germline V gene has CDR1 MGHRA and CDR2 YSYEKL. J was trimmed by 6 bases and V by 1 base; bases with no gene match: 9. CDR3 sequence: CASSQGQGAFLGQPQHL. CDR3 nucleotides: TGCGCCAGCAGCCAAGGACAGGGGGCATTTTTAGGTCAGCCCCAGCATCTT.

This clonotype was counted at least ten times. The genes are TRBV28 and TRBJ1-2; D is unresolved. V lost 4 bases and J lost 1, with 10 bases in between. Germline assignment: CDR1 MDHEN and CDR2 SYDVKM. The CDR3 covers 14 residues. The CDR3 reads CASSSLPINYGYTF. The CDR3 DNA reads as TGTGCCAGCAGTTCTCTTCCAATTAACTATGGCTACACCTTC.

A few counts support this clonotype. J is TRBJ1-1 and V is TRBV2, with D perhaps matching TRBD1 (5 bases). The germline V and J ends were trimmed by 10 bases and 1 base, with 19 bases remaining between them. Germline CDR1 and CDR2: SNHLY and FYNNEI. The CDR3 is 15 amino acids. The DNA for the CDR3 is TGTGCCAACGGGGGAGGGGCGCTTAGGAACACTGAAGCTTTCTTT. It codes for CANGGGALRNTEAFF.

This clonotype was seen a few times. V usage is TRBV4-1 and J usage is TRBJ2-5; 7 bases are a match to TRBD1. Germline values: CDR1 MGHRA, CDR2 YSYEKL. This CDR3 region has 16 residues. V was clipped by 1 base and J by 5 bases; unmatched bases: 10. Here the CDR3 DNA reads TGCGCCAGCAGCCAAGTGGAAGGGGGCGCGGAGGAGACCCAGTACTTC. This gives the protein CASSQVEGGAEETQYF.

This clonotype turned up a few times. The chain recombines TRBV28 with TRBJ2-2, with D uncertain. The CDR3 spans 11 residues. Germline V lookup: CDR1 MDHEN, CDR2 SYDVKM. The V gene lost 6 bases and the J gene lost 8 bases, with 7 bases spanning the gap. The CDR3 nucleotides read TGTGCCAGCAGCTCCGTGGGGGAGCTGTTTTTT. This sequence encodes CASSSVGELFF.

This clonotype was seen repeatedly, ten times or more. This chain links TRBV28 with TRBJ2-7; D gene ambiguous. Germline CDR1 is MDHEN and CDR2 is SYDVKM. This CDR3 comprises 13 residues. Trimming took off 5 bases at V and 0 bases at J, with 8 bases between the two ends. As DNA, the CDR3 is TGTGCCAGCAGTCAGGCCAGCTCCTACGAGCAGTACTTC. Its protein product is CASSQASSYEQYF. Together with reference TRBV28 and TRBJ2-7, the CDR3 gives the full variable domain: DVKVTQSSRYLVKRTGEKVFLECVQDMDHENMFWYRQDPGLGLRLIYFSYDVKMKEKGDIPEGYSVSREKKERFSLILESASTNQTSMYLCASSQASSYEQYFGPGTRLTVT.

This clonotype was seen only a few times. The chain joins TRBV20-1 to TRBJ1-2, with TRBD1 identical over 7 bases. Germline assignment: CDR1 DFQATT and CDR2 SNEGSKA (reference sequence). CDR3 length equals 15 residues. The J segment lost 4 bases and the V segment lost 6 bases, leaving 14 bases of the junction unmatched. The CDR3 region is CSALPPLGQFYGYTF. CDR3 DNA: TGCAGTGCCCTACCCCCTTTGGGACAGTTCTATGGCTACACCTTC.

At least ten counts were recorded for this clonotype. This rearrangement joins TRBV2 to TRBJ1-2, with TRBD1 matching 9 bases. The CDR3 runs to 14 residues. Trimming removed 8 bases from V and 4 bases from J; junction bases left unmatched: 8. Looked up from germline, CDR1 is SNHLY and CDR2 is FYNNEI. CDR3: CASLPGQGAYGYTF. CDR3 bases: TGTGCCAGCCTCCCGGGACAGGGAGCCTATGGCTACACCTTC. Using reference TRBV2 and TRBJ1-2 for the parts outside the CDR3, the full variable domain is EPEVTQTPSHQVTQMGQEVILRCVPISNHLYFYWYRQILGQKVEFLVSFYNNEISEKSEIFDDQFSVERPDGSNFTLKIRSTKLEDSAMYFCASLPGQGAYGYTFGSGTRLTVV.

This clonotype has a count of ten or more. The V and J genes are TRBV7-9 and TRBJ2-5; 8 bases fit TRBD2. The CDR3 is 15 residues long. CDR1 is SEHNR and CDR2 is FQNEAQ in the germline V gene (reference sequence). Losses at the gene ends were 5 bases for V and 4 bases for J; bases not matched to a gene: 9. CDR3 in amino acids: CASSPSGGAAETQYF. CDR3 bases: TGTGCCAGCAGCCCCTCGGGGGGGGCCGCAGAGACCCAGTACTTC.

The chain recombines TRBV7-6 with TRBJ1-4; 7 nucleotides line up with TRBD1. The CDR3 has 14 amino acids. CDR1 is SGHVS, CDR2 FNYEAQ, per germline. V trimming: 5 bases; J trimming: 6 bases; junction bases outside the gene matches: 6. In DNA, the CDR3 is TGTGCCAGCAGCCCGGGACAGAGAGATGAAAAACTGTTTTTT. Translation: CASSPGQRDEKLFF.

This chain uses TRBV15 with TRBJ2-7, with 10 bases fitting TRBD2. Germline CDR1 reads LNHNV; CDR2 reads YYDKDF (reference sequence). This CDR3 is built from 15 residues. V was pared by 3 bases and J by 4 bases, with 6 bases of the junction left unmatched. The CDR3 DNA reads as TGTGCCACCAGCAGGGCGGGACTAGCGCCGTACGAGCAGTACTTC. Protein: CATSRAGLAPYEQYF.

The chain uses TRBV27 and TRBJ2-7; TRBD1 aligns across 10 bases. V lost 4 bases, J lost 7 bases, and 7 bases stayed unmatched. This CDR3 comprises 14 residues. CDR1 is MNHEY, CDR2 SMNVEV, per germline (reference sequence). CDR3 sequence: CASSYGTGEREQYF. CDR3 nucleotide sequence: TGTGCCAGCAGTTATGGGACAGGGGAGCGGGAGCAGTACTTC.